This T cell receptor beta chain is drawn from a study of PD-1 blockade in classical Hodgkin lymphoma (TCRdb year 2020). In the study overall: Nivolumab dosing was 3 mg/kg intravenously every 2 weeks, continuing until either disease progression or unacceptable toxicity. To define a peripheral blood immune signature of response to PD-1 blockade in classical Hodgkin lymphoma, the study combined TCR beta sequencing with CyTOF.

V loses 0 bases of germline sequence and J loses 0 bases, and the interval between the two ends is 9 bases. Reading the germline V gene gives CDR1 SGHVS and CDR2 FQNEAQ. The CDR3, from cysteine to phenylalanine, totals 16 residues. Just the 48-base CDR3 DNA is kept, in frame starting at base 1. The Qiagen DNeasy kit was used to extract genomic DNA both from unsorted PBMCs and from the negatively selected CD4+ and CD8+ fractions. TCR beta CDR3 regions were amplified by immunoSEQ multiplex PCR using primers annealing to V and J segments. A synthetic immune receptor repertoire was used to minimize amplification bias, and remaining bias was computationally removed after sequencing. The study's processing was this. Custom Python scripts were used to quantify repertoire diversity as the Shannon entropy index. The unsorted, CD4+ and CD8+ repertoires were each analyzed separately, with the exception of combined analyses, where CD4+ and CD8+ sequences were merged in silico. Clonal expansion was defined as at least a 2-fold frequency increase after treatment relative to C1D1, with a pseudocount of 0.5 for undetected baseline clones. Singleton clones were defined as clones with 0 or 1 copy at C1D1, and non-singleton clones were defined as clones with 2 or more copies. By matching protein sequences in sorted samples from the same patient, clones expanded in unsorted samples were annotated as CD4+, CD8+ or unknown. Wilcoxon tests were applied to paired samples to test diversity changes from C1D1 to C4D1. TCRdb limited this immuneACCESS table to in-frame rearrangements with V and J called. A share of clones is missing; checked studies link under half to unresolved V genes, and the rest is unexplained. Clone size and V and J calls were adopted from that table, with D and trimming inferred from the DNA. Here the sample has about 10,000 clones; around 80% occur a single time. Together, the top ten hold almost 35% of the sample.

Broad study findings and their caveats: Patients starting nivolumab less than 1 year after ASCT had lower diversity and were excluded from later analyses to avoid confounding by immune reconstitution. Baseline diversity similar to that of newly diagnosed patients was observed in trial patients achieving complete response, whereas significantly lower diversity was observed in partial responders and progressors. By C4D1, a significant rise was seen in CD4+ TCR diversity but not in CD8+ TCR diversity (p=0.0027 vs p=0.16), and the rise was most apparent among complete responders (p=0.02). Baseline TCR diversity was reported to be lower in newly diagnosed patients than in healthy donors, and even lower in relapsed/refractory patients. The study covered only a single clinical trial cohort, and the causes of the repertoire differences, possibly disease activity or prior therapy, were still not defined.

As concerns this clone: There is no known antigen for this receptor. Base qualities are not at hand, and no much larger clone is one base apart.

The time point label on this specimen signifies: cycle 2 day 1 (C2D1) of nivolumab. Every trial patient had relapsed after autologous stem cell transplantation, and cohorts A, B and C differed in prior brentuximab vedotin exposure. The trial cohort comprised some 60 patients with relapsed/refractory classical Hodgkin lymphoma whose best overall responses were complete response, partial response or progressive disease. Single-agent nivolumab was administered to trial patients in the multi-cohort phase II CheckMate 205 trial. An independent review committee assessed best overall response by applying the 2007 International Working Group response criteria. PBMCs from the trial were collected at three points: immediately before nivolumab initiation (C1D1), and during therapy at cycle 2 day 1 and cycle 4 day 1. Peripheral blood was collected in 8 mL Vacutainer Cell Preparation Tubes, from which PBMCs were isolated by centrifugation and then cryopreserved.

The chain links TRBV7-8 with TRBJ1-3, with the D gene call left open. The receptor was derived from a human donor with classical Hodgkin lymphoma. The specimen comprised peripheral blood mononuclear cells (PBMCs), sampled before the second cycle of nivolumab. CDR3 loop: CASSLASGYSGNTIYF. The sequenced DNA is TGTGCCAGCAGCTTAGCGAGTGGGTACTCTGGAAACACCATATATTTT.